This TCR beta chain was documented in a study of shared T cell receptors in the human thymus. Data came from immunoSEQ multiplex PCR; TCRdb stores just in-frame clones and leaves some out. The repertoire consists of about 380,000 clones, with about 95% occurring once and the leading ten covering 0.02%. V was pared by 11 bases and J by 3 bases, with 9 bases of the junction left unmatched. This CDR3 comprises 14 residues. Germline V gene sequence: CDR1 MRHNA, CDR2 SNTAGT. The chain links TRBV6-4 to TRBJ1-5; 8 bases align to TRBD1. The source is a human donor. Sequencing was performed on thymocytes. CDR3 sequence reads: CARRGQGANQPQHF. In DNA, the CDR3 is TGTGCCCGCCGCGGACAGGGTGCCAATCAGCCCCAGCATTTT.